This TCR beta chain was identified during a study of shared clonotypes between healthy human individuals. The study, taken as a whole, reports: The study drew on few donors, limiting represented genetic and exposure-history diversity. Clonotypes shared by all four sorted-subset donors had higher generation probabilities than non-shared clonotypes. Larger richness was generally estimated for naive than memory subsets.

Remarks on this clone: Its antigen is unidentified. This specimen includes other DNA sequences encoding the same CDR3.

In germline, CDR1 is LNHDA, CDR2 SQIVND (reference sequence). This CDR3 comprises 15 residues. Trimming left V 0 bases short and J 4 bases short, with 10 bases between. As handled by the study authors: ImmunoSEQ junction-only sequences lacked quality scores, so their filtering differed. Profiled with immunoSEQ multiplex PCR; TCRdb holds only in-frame clones, not every one. D and trimming come from the DNA, and the V and J calls and clone size come from that table. The sample contains about 2.3 million clones, around 90% of which appear only once. The sample consisted of naive CD4+ T cells from PBMCs. Subset described: CD45RA+ positively selected. The TCR comes from a man aged 18 to 30 in good health. Some clones in this sample may be carry-over from other donors' samples. This chain connects TRBV19 to TRBJ1-5, with D tentatively TRBD1 (5 bases). CDR3 bases: TGTGCCAGTAGTATAGAAGGGACGGGAAATCAGCCCCAGCATTTT. Translation gives CASSIEGTGNQPQHF.